The clone carrying this T cell receptor (beta chain) occurred a few times. Its antigen remains unknown. Every bit of the isolated RNA underwent reverse transcription, so sequencing read expressed TCRB transcripts. Reads from naive, central memory and regulatory T cell samples averaged around 3.5 million. Using immunoSEQ multiplex PCR, the repertoire was profiled, and TCRdb retains in-frame clones only, with some absent. Counted here are 250,000 or so clones, 25% to 30% occurring once; the ten biggest clones make up roughly 4.1%. These data are taken from a study of beta chain features in type 1 diabetes. Findings and caveats of the study: Type 1 diabetes patients showed a moderate but significant shortening of TCRB CDR3s in all four CD4+ subsets. Patients with type 1 diabetes carried fewer insertions and had more deletions at their VDJ junctions.

The germline gives CDR1 MNHNY, CDR2 SVGAGI (reference sequence). Trimming left V 2 bases short and J 4 bases short, with 6 bases between. The CDR3 is made up of 13 amino acids. This clonotype originated in a man aged 25-40 years in good health. The sample was central memory CD4+ T cells from blood. This chain uses TRBV6-6 with TRBJ1-5; possible D gene TRBD1, 6 bases. The CDR3 region has the DNA TGTGCCAGCAGTTACGGACAGAATCAGCCCCAGCATTTT. Translated: CASSYGQNQPQHF.